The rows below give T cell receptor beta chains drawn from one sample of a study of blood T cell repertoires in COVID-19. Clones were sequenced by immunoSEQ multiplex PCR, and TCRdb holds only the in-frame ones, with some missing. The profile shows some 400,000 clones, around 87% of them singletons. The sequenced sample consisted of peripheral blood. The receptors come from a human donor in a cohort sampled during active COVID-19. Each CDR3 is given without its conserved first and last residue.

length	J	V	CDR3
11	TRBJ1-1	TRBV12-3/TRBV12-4	ASSRVANTEAF
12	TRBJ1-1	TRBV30	AWSSRTGGTEAF
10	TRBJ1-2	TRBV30	AWSASGYGYT
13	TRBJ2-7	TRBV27	ASSFVPGISYEQY
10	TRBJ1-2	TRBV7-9	ASSLVPHGYT
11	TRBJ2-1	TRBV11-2	ASSLDLYNEQF
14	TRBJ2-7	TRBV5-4	ASSARTSGFTYEQY
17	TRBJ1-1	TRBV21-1	ATLNQPATLTGADTEAF
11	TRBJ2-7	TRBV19	ATTAGRPYEQY
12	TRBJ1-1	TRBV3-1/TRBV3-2	ASSQGRGYTEAF
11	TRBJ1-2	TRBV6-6	ASNIEANYGYT
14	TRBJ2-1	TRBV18	ASSPRQTSGVNEQF
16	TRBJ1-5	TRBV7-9	ASSQAAGTGYGNQPQH
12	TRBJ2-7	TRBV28	ASSLESGTGNQY
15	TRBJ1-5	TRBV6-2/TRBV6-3	ASSLTVPPVGNQPQH
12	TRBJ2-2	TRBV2	ASSVRMEAGELF
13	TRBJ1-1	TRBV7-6	ASSLAEGWNTEAF
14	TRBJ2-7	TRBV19	ASSRTHSRLSYEQY
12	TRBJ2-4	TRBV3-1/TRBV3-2	ASSQGRHGNIQY
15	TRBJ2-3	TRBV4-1	ASSQFYGGDSTDTQY
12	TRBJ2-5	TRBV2	ASSEFPSQETQY
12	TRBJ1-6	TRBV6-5	ASRIGVHNSPLH
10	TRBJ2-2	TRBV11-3	ASSFNPGELF
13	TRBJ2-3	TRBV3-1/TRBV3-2	ASSQGPNRGRTQY
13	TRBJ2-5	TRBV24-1	ATSDQGQGGETQY
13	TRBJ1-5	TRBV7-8	ASSLVRTGNQPQH
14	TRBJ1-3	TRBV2	ASSDQDRGIGNTIY
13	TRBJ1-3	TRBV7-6	ASSLARGSGNTIY
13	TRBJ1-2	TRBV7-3	ASSWAGGPNYGYT
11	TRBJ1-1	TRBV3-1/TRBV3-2	ASSHGQNLEAF
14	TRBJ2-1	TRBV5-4	ASSLDGVTSYNEQF
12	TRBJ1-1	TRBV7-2	ASSSSGGITEAF
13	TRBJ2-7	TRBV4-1	ASSQVEGGSYEQY
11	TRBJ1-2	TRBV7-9	ASSLEVTYGYT
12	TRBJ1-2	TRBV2	ASSEGAVFNGYT
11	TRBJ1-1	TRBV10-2	ASSEQANTEAF
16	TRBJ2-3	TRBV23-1	ASSQSLTGGEGSDTQY
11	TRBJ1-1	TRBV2	ASRYRGQTEAF
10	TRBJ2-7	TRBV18	ASSQDGGEQY
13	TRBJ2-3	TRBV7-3	ASSLLGSGTDTQY
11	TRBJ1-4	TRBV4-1	ASSQGLNEKLF